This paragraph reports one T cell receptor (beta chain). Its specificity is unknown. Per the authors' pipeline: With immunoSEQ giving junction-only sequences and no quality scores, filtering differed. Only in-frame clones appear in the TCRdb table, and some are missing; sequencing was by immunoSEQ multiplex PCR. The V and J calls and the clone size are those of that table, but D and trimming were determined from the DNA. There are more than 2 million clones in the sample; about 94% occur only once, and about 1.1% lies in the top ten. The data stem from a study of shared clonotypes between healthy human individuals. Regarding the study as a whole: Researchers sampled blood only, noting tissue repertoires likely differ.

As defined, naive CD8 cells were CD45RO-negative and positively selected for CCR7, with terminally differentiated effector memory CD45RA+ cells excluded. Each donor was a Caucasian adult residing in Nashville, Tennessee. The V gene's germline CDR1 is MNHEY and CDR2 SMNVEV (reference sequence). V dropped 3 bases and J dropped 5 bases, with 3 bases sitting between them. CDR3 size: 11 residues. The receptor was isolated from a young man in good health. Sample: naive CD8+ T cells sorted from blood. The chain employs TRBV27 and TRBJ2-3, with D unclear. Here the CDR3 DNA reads TGTGCCAGCAGTTTTCAAGATACGCAGTATTTT. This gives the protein CASSFQDTQYF.